This TCR beta chain derives from a study of T-cell memory formation after mild COVID-19 (dated by TCRdb to the early 2020s). In terms of the full investigation: TCR sequence clusters from the two donors were found to be largely donor specific. Longitudinal TCRalpha and TCRbeta repertoire sequencing tracked T-cell clones expanding and contracting after mild COVID-19 in a couple of donors. Two young, previously healthy adult volunteers made up the cohort, one male and one female.

The germline V gene encodes CDR1 SGHRS and CDR2 YFSETQ. Trimming leaves V shorter by 3 bases and J shorter by 0 bases, with the junction holding 4 bases beyond the gene matches. The CDR3 runs 16 residues from the cysteine to the phenylalanine. The retained sequence is limited to the CDR3, 48 bases, with the frame set at the first base. Sequencing took place on an Illumina NovaSeq 6000. Using 5'RACE with constant-segment primers, TCRalpha and TCRbeta cDNA libraries were constructed, with sample barcodes and unique molecular identifiers added in the process. RNA was extracted from every sample with Trizol reagent. Libraries were amplified in two PCR steps, with a second sample barcode and Illumina TruSeq adapters added in the second step. The libraries were sequenced on an Illumina NovaSeq using 2 x 150 bp paired-end reads. As for the authors' bioinformatics: Demultiplexing of reads and collapsing into UMI-guided consensus sequences were performed with migec v1.2.7. With mixcr v2.1.11, UMI consensuses were aligned to TRA and TRB V and J templates and assembled into clonotypes. A clonotype was counted as expanded or contracted only when both edgeR and NoisET called the clonotype significant, with the noise models trained on biological replicates. edgeR calls used a false discovery rate-adjusted p below 0.01 and a log2 fold-change threshold of 1. PCA with hierarchical clustering of max-normalized trajectories of the 1000 most abundant clonotypes was used as exploratory dynamics analysis. Separately sequenced CD4+ and CD8+ repertoires were used to assign a CD4 or CD8 phenotype to each responding clone. Starting from the raw public reads, TCRdb applied fastp trimming at Q25, assembled clones with MiXCR and retained in-frame beta chains. Each entry merges the rows of one CDR3 protein and shows their most common DNA and genes. The V and J calls were not made by the authors but by TCRdb's processing. This sample gives 270,000 or so distinct CDR3 sequences in total; approximately 19% of them show up just once. The ten largest clones take up 23% of the sample.

PBMCs were isolated by Ficoll-Paque density gradient centrifugation. General findings and caveats noted by the study authors: Contracting CD4+ clones appeared mostly in the CM and EM memory subsets, whereas CD8+ clones were enriched in EMRA. SARS-CoV-2 specificity was not confirmed for the second-wave clones peaking on day 37. The detection of some responding clones in pre-infection memory suggests that pre-existing cross-reactive memory T cells joined the SARS-CoV-2 response. From day 15 to 85, contracting clones showed balanced CD4/CD8 phenotypes, whereas a second wave of clones that expanded from day 15 to 37 leaned towards CD4+. Only a couple of mild cases were covered by the study, and larger cohorts that include severe cases with pre-infection samples were considered necessary.

With respect to this clonotype: Its antigen is unknown. One base away there is no much larger clone; base qualities are not given.

This chain joins TRBV5-1 to TRBJ2-2, with 8 bases aligning to TRBD2. This sequence originates from a man aged 18-30 years who had mild COVID-19 (a few samples of this study predate the infection). The sample titles of this study are shuffled in the database, so cell type and time point are left out; the donor was told from shared clones. Sequenced input: PBMCs or a T cell subset sorted from them (not recorded which). The nucleotide sequence is TGCGCCAGCAGCTCCGGACTAGCCACGAACACCGGGGAGCTGTTTTTT. Its coded protein is CASSSGLATNTGELFF.